This T cell receptor beta chain was sequenced during a study of early T cells in non-severe SARS-CoV-2 infection. Study in general: The study sequenced bulk RNA from unsorted whole blood, with chains unpaired. Study-wide findings and caveats: Anti-spike CD8 specificities were favored by VDJdb matching, whose results missed private and CD4 specificities.

Attachment of unique molecular identifiers to individual cDNA molecules was performed. In TCRdb, the 5' RACE reads were re-called with MiXCR into one record per CDR3 protein. The table shows 65,000 to 85,000 distinct CDR3 sequences, with under 15% occurring only once. This clonotype was counted a few times. Its antigen is unidentified. V gave up 4 bases and J gave up 0 bases, with 14 bases separating them. CDR3 size: 17 residues. The germline CDR1 and CDR2 sequences are SGHRS and YFSETQ. The origin of this receptor is an adult who was a healthcare worker with PCR-confirmed SARS-CoV-2 infection or an uninfected control (not recorded which). Material for sequencing was whole blood. The rearrangement uses TRBV5-1 and TRBJ2-6, with D unclear. The CDR3 here is CASSLRATTSGANVLTF. CDR3 in DNA: TGCGCCAGCAGCCTCCGGGCCACGACCTCTGGGGCCAACGTCCTGACTTTC.